This T cell receptor (beta chain) appears in the sequencing data of a study of T-cell memory formation after mild COVID-19. The TCR alpha and TCR beta cDNA libraries, bearing sample barcodes and UMIs, were generated by 5'RACE using constant-segment primers. TCRdb independently ran MiXCR on the 5' RACE reads; one entry per CDR3 protein. Among some 69,000 distinct CDR3 sequences listed, approximately 15% were seen once. V dropped 1 base and J dropped 7; count of bases not matched to a gene: 4. Germline values: CDR1 SEHNR, CDR2 FQNEAQ (reference sequence). The CDR3 runs 14 residues. The sample taken for sequencing was PBMCs or a T cell subset sorted from them (not recorded which). The chain has TRBV7-9 and TRBJ1-5, with 7 bases aligning to TRBD1. The origin of this receptor is an adult woman who had mild COVID-19 (a few samples of this study predate the infection). Cell type and time point are not known. CDR3 sequence: CASSLETGEQPQHF. CDR3 nucleotide sequence: TGTGCCAGCAGCTTAGAAACAGGGGAGCAGCCCCAGCATTTT.